This T cell receptor beta chain was captured in a study of blood T cell repertoires in COVID-19. Study details: From the United States, Italy and Spain came samples of acute and convalescent COVID-19. From T cells, B-cell-depleted T cells, or PBMCs came the material, which was cDNA or gDNA.

Authors' analysis steps: Amplification of reference gene primers provided the estimated nucleated cell counts. Some clones are missing from TCRdb's copy, which holds only in-frame ones; the method was immunoSEQ multiplex PCR. D and trimming come from the DNA, and the V and J calls and clone size come from that table. This repertoire shows about 71,000 clones, about three quarters found once; its top ten account for 25% to 30%. This CDR3 is built from 14 residues. V lost 7 bases to trimming and J lost 1 base; unmatched junction nucleotides: 5. In germline, CDR1 is SQVTM, CDR2 ANQGSEA. This TCR was sampled from a woman older than 75 with active or convalescent COVID-19. The material sequenced was peripheral blood. The rearrangement links TRBV29-1 to TRBJ2-1; 9 bases align to TRBD1. The CDR3 nucleotides read TGCAGCGCCGTACAGGGGGCATCCTACAATGAGCAGTTCTTC. Translating it yields CSAVQGASYNEQFF.